Listed below are T cell receptor beta chains from one sample, sequenced in a study of cytomegalovirus exposure and HLA in healthy donors. Data came from immunoSEQ multiplex PCR; TCRdb stores just in-frame clones and leaves some out. The sample lists about 140,000 clones; nearly 90% were seen once. Sequenced sample: PBMCs. The origin of the receptors is a woman in her 40s in good health and CMV-seronegative. Each CDR3 is given with its conserved first and last residue. D genes are given only for firm matches.

13 TRBJ2-7 TRBV6-6 . TGTGCCAGCAGTTGGGACATACGGGGTCGGCGGTACTTC CASSWDIRGRRYF
15 TRBJ2-1 TRBV9 . TGTGCCAGCAGCGTAGACTCTGGGGCTTACAATGAGCAGTTCTTC CASSVDSGAYNEQFF
14 TRBJ2-7 TRBV10-3 TRBD1 TGTGCCATCAGTGAGGGACAGGGAGCGCACGAGCAGTACTTC CAISEGQGAHEQYF
15 TRBJ2-1 TRBV6-4 TRBD2 TGTGCCAGCAGTCCTCTAGCGGCCAACAAACATGAGCAGTTCTTC CASSPLAANKHEQFF
15 TRBJ1-1 TRBV7-4 TRBD1 TGTGCCAGCAGCCCAGGACAGGGGCGTTGTAGTGAAGCTTTCTTT CASSPGQGRCSEAFF
14 TRBJ2-2 TRBV5-1 TRBD2 TGCGCCAGCAGAGGTCGCCCTGGGAGCGGGGAGCTGTTCTTT CASRGRPGSGELFF
19 TRBJ1-5 TRBV19 . TGTGCCAGTAGTATAGGGGCGTGGGGGCGCCGTTATAGCAATCAGCCCCAGCATTTT CASSIGAWGRRYSNQPQHF
15 TRBJ2-1 TRBV30 TRBD2 TGTGCCTGGAGTCTAGCGGGAGGGCCGAGGAATGAGCAGTTCTTC CAWSLAGGPRNEQFF
14 TRBJ2-7 TRBV30 TRBD2 TGTGCCTGGGATGGGACTAGCGGGAAAAACGAGCAGTACTTC CAWDGTSGKNEQYF
15 TRBJ2-7 TRBV10-1 . TGCGCCAGCGCCGGGCCCGGGACTCTCAGTTACGAGCAGTACTTC CASAGPGTLSYEQYF
17 TRBJ2-2 TRBV11-3 TRBD1 TGTGCCAGCAGCTTAGATACGGGGACAGGCGGCACCGGGGAGCTGTTTTTT CASSLDTGTGGTGELFF
15 TRBJ2-4 TRBV10-3 . TGTGCCATCAGTGAGACAGATTTAGCCAAAAACATTCAGTACTTC CAISETDLAKNIQYF
13 TRBJ2-7 TRBV27 . TGTGCCAGCAGTTTGACAGTACTCCACGAGCAGTACTTC CASSLTVLHEQYF
13 TRBJ2-7 TRBV7-6 . TGTGCCAGCAGCCCAGGGCCTGGGGGCGAGCAGTACTTC CASSPGPGGEQYF
14 TRBJ1-5 TRBV4-1 . TGCGCCAGCAGCCAAGAGGACAGTTTTCGGCCCCAGCATTTT CASSQEDSFRPQHF
12 TRBJ2-1 TRBV7-6 . TGTGCCAGCAGCCGTTTTGCGGGTGAGCAGTTCTTC CASSRFAGEQFF
14 TRBJ2-2 TRBV27 . TGTGCCAGCAGTCCCGATAACAGGGCTTGGGAGCTGTTTTTT CASSPDNRAWELFF
17 TRBJ1-1 TRBV9 . TGTGCCAGCAGCGTAGTTCGGGGGGCAGGCATGAACACTGAAGCTTTCTTT CASSVVRGAGMNTEAFF
15 TRBJ2-7 TRBV6-5 . TGTGCCAGCAGTTACCAGGGATTGGGCTCCTACGAGCAGTACTTC CASSYQGLGSYEQYF